This T cell receptor beta chain was profiled in a study of blood T cell repertoires in COVID-19. Overall study: From the United States, Italy and Spain came samples of acute and convalescent COVID-19.

Trimming stripped 0 bases from V and 1 base from J, with 9 bases between. This CDR3 spans 15 amino acids. The germline CDR1 and CDR2 sequences are MNHEY and SVGAGI. Sequencing used immunoSEQ multiplex PCR; TCRdb keeps in-frame clones, though not all of them. The sample holds around 100,000 clones, 90% to 95% seen once. The TCR was taken from a human donor in a cohort sampled during active COVID-19. Sequencing was carried out using peripheral blood. The rearrangement joins TRBV6-5 to TRBJ1-2; D gene uncertain. CDR3 residues: CASSYSSQFNYGYTF. The CDR3 DNA reads TGTGCCAGCAGTTACTCGTCTCAGTTTAACTATGGCTACACCTTC.